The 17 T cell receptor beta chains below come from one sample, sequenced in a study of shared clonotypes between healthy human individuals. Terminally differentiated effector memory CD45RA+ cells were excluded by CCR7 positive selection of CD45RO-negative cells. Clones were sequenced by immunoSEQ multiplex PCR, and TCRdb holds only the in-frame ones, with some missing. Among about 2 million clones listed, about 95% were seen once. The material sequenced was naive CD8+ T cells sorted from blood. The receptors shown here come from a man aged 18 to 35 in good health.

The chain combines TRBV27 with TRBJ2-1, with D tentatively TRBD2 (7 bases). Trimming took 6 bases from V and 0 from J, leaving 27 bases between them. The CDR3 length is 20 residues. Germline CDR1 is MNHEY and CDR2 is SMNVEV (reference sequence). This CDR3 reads CASSLLQDPGGLSSYNEQFF. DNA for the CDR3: TGTGCCAGCAGCCTACTTCAGGACCCGGGGGGCTTAAGCTCCTACAATGAGCAGTTCTTC.

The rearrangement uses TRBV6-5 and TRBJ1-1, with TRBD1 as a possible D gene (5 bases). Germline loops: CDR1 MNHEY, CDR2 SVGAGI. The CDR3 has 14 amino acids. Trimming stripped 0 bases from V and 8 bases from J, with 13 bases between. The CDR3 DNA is TGTGCCAGCAGTTACTCGAGACAGTTCGGCGAAGCTTTCTTT. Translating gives CASSYSRQFGEAFF.

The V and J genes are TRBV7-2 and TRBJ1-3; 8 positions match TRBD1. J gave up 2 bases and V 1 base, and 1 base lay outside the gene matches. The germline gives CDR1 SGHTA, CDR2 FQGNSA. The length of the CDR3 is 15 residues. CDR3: CASSLDRGTGNTIYF. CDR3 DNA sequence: TGTGCCAGCAGCTTAGACAGGGGGACTGGAAACACCATATATTTT.

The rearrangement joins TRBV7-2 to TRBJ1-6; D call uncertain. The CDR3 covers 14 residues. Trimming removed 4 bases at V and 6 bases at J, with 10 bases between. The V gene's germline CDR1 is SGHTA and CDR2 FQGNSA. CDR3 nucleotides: TGTGCCAGCAGCTGGGTACCTACTAATTCACCCCTCCACTTT. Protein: CASSWVPTNSPLHF.

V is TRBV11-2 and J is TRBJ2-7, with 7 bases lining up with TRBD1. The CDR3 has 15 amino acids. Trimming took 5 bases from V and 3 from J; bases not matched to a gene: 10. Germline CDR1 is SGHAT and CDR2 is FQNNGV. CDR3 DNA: TGTGCCAGCAGCCTTACCGGGACAGACTTCTACGAGCAGTACTTC. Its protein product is CASSLTGTDFYEQYF.

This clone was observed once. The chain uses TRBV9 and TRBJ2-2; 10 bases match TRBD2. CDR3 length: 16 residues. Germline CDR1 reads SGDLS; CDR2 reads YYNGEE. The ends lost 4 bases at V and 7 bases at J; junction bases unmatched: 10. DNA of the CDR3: TGTGCCAGCAGCTTTGCTAGCGGGGGCCTCGACGGGGAGCTGTTTTTT. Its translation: CASSFASGGLDGELFF.

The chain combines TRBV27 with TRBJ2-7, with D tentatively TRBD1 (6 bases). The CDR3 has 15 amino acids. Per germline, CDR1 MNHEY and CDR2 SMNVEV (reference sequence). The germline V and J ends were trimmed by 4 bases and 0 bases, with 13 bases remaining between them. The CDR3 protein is CASSYSGTSSYEQYF. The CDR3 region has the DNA TGTGCCAGCAGTTACTCCGGGACAAGCTCCTACGAGCAGTACTTC.

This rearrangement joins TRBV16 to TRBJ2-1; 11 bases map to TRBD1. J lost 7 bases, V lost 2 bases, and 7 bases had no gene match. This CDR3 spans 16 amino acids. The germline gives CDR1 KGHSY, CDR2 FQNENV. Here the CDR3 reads CASSQHGTGGMNEQFF. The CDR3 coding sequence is TGTGCCAGCAGCCAACACGGGACAGGGGGGATGAATGAGCAGTTCTTC.

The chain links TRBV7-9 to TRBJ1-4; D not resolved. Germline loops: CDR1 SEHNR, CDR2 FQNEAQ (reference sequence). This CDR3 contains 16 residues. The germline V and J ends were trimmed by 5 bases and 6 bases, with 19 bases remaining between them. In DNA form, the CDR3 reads TGTGCCAGCAGCGATTACCGGGTCCTACTAGATGAAAAACTGTTTTTT. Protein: CASSDYRVLLDEKLFF. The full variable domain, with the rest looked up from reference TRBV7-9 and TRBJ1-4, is DTGVSQNPRHKITKRGQNVTFRCDPISEHNRLYWYRQTLGQGPEFLTYFQNEAQLEKSRLLSDRFSAERPKGSFSTLEIQRTEQGDSAMYLCASSDYRVLLDEKLFFGSGTQLSVL.

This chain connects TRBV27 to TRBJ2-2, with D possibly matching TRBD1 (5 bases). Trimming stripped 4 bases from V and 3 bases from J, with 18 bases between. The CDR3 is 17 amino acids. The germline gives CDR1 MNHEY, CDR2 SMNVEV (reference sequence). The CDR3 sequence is CASSWGGEHTHTGELFF. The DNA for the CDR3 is TGTGCCAGCAGTTGGGGCGGTGAGCACACCCACACCGGGGAGCTGTTTTTT.

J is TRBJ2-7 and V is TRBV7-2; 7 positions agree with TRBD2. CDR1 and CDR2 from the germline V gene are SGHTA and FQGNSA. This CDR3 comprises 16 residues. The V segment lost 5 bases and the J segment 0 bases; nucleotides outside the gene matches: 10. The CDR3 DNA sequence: TGTGCCAGCAGCCATACCCGGCTAGCGGCCTCCTACGAGCAGTACTTC. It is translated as CASSHTRLAASYEQYF.

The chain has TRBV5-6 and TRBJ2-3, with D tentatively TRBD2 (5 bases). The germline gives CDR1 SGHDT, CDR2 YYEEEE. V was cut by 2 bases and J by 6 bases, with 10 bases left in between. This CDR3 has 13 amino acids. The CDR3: CASSFMDSDTQYF. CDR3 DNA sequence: TGTGCCAGCAGCTTCATGGACTCGGATACGCAGTATTTT.

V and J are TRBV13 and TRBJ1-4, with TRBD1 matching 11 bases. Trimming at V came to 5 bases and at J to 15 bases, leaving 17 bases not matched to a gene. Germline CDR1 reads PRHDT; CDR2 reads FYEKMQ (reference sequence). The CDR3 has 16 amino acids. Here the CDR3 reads CASSPSPGQGAQGVFF. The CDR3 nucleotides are TGTGCCAGCAGCCCCTCCCCCGGACAGGGGGCGCAGGGGGTGTTTTTT.

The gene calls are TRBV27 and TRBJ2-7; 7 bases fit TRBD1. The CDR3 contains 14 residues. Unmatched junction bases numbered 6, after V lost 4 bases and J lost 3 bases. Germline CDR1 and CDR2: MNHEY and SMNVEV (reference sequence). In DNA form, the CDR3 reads TGTGCCAGCAGTTCCTATGGGACAGACTACGAGCAGTACTTC. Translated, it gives CASSSYGTDYEQYF.

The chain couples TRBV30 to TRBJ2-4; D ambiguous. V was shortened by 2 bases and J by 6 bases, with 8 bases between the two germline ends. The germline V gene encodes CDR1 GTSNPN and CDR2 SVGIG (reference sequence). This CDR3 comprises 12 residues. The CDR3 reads CAWSLTPNIQYF. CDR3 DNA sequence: TGTGCCTGGAGTCTTACACCAAACATTCAGTACTTC.

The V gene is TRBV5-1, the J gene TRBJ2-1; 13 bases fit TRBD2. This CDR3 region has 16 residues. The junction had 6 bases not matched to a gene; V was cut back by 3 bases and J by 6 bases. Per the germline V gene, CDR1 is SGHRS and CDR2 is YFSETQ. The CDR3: CASSYTSGGARNEQFF. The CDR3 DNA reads TGCGCCAGCAGCTACACTAGCGGGGGGGCCCGCAATGAGCAGTTCTTC.

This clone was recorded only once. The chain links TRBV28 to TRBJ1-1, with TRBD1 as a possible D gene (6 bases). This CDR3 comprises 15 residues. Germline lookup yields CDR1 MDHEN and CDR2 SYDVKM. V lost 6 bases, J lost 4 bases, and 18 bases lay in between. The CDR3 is CASSPTTGYGTEAFF. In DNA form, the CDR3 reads TGTGCCAGCAGCCCTACTACAGGGTACGGCACTGAAGCTTTCTTT.